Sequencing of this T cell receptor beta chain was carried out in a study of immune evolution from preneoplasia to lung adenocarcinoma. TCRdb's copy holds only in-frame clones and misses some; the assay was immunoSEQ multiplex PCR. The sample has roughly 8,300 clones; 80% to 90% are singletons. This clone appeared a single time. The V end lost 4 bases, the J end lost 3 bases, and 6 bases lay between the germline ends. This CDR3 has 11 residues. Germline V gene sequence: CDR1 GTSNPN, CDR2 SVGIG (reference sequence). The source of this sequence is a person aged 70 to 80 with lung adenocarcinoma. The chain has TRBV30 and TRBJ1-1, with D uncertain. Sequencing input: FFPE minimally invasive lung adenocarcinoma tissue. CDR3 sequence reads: CAWNRHTEAFF. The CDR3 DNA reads TGTGCCTGGAATCGACACACTGAAGCTTTCTTT.